This T cell receptor beta chain was sequenced in a study of cytomegalovirus exposure and HLA in healthy donors (TCRdb year 2017). Background for the entire study: In an earlier analysis of approximately 500 of the donors, under 300 Gb of sequence data and 100 million or so unique TCR beta sequences from approximately 180 million T cells were reported. An early release covering some 640 HLA-typed donors comprised approximately 290 gigabases of sequencing data and tens of millions of unique TCR sequences. Of the roughly 400 genotyped donors, 81% were placed in the genetic ancestry cluster associated with self-reported Caucasian donors. The study was designed to test whether signatures of past pathogen exposure could be identified by cataloging public T cell receptors. The study profiled the T cell repertoires of hundreds of subjects by immunosequencing and related them to cytomegalovirus serostatus. Besides the first cohort of roughly 700 subjects, a separate validation cohort made up of roughly 130 different subjects was used. The study combined high-throughput TCR immunosequencing, statistical association of individual TCRs with disease status, and machine learning to predict cytomegalovirus infection status. To study patterns of TCR occurrence, a later analysis re-analyzed previously published TCR beta repertoires from hundreds of donors and added high-resolution HLA genotyping. The later analysis used no new phenotypic data to find candidate immune exposures, relying instead on TCR beta sequences and their occurrence across donors. To decide whether each TCR beta V gene segment behaved as functional or pseudogenic, an earlier analysis of some 600 of the donors relied on high-throughput TCR beta sequencing. Donor age, sex, ethnicity and CMV serostatus were compiled together with the repertoire data. In a later genetic analysis, genome-wide SNP genotypes for about 55% of the roughly 700 donors were used, and that subset was treated as a discovery cohort. All discovery cohort repertoires had been generated on a single sequencing platform. HLA typing covered class I and class II loci at four-digit resolution. The number of typed donors differed by locus: roughly 629-640 for A, B, C, DRB1 and DQB1; 500 to 550 for DQA1; 606 for DPA1; and about 450 for DPB1. Four or five DR-DQ haplotypes were handled as single units for association and clustering because linkage in the cohort was strong. Across about 370 genotyped donors of the cohort, an average of roughly 250,000 unique TCR beta nucleotide sequences per donor were sequenced, and around 20% of those sequences were non-productive.

The CDR3 numbers 16 residues from cysteine through phenylalanine. Only the CDR3 part of the read is kept: 48 bases, read in frame from the first base. V is trimmed back by 1 base and J by 5 bases, and the junction contains 7 bases that no gene match accounts for. Via the germline V gene, CDR1 is LGHNA and CDR2 YNFKEQ. Broader findings and caveats from the paper: Because some donors lacked HLA typing at each locus, the association tests relied only on the typed subset. For the cohort, immune exposure information was limited to CMV serostatus. At a false discovery rate of 0.05, a later analysis linked about 17,000 TCR beta sequences to specific HLA alleles. Roughly uniform sequencing depth across donors was assumed in presence/absence analyses, although this assumption may not hold. An earlier analysis of some 560 of the donors showed that most TCR beta V segments appeared in productive rearrangements either about 90% or about 30% of the time, which broadly matched IMGT annotations. According to a later genetic analysis, donors in an Asian-associated ancestry cluster had fewer N-insertions in productive TCRs than the roughly 700-donor mean. The 87-base-pair reads could not distinguish some IMGT-functional V segments, including TRBV6-2 and TRBV6-3, so those segments were excluded. Most CMV-associated TCR beta chains appeared to be HLA-restricted in a later analysis, and the HLA associations seemed to be driven largely by CMV exposure. A few of the identified cytomegalovirus-associated TCR beta chains were confirmed in vitro to be specific for cytomegalovirus antigens. The earlier analysis of fewer than 750 of the donors excluded approximately 17 rarely observed V segments, including chromosome 9 orphons, because counts were too low. In a later analysis, TCR association rates were found to vary across HLA loci, with the most associated TCRs seen for DRB1 alleles and the fewest for HLA-C alleles. A further reported finding was that TCR beta sequences accurately predicted the HLA-A and HLA-B alleles for most subjects in the first cohort. Correlated functional status among segregating V segments might be attributable to linkage disequilibrium, but an unknown experimental factor could not be ruled out. While some public TCRs were present in many individuals, most TCR sequences turned up only very rarely across donors. Several of the top co-occurrence clusters appeared to be linked to parvovirus B19, influenza, CMV and Epstein-Barr virus, according to a later analysis. Assigning TCR associations to individual alleles was difficult when HLA alleles, especially DR and DQ, strongly co-occurred. An association between a missense DCLRE1C variant and V-gene and J-gene trimming of TCR beta chains was found in a later genetic analysis and replicated in an independent cohort. The authors suggested that the approach could potentially be generalized to other disease states and immunological phenotypes. Compared with equally common non-associated chains, HLA-associated TCR beta chains in a later analysis were more clonally expanded and had lower generation probabilities. The study listed 164 TCR beta chains as associated with cytomegalovirus. The classifier was reported to diagnose cytomegalovirus status with high specificity and sensitivity in both the original and validation cohorts. A cluster of highly shared sequence variants was judged likely to represent a technical artifact of the sequencing pipeline. In this cohort, only TCR beta chains were sequenced, and detectable features were limited by the absence of alpha or paired-chain data.

On this clone itself: This clone's antigen is unknown. The input lacks base qualities; no much larger clone sits a single base away.

The library was built by means of the immunoSEQ multiplex PCR assay. A mixture of 60 forward primers for TCR Vbeta segments and 13 reverse primers for TCR Jbeta segments was used in the multiplex PCR. The CDR3 region of rearranged TCR beta genes was amplified from genomic DNA by a multiplex PCR assay. The amplified TCR beta libraries were sequenced on the Illumina HiSeq System as 87-base-pair reads. As for how the authors treated the data: A later analysis tallied 70 million to 100 million unique TCR beta chains across the 550 to 850 repertoires, and around 9.9 million of those chains were shared by two or more donors. Raw reads were error-corrected and collapsed into unique sequences by a nearest-neighbor algorithm in which closely related sequences were merged to remove PCR and sequencing errors. V, D and J gene segments were assigned by aligning CDR3 sequences to IMGT reference sequences. Each retained sequence needed at least a six-nucleotide match to both a V gene segment and a J gene segment. Rearrangements were classified as productive when the CDR3 lacked stop codons and remained in frame with V and J, and all other rearrangements were classified as non-productive. Following IMGT convention, CDR3 was defined as the stretch from the second conserved V-encoded cysteine up to the conserved J-encoded phenylalanine. In an earlier analysis of around 640 of the donors, sequences lacking an unambiguous match to a single V gene segment were excluded. In an earlier analysis of almost 600 of the donors, a V segment was called functional when productive rearrangements were above 56.7%, and segregating when the standard deviation between donors exceeded 5%. A statistical classification framework was built for diagnosing cytomegalovirus status from the catalog of TCR beta chain sequences. In a later analysis, TCR nucleotide sequences were compared against IMGT/GENE-DB human TR gene sequences so that V and J genes could be assigned. The TCRdist pipeline was used in a later analysis to assign CDR3 sequences and most-parsimonious VDJ recombination scenarios. A later analysis defined each TCR beta chain by its CDR3 amino acid sequence plus V-gene family, and excluded reads lacking a unique V-gene family. As a way to deal with suspected cross-contamination and a sequencing artifact, a later analysis dropped 450 to 700 nucleotide sequences that were highly shared and had low generation probability. For each public chain, a later analysis derived a clonal expansion index from normalized ranks of inferred template counts within each repertoire. Generation probabilities in a later analysis came from a VDJ recombination model fitted to out-of-frame rearrangements, and those results were checked against IGoR. Hypergeometric tests were used in a later analysis to score TCR-TCR, TCR-HLA and TCR-CMV co-occurrence, with a repertoire-size bias correction applied to the TCR pairs. A later analysis estimated false discovery rates by permuting HLA or CMV assignments 20 times. In a later analysis, co-occurring TCRs were grouped with DBSCAN, and TCRdist sequence similarity was added when clustering was performed within HLA-allele-positive subsets. Repertoires with fewer than 30,000 or more than 120,000 public chains were left out of co-occurrence clustering, as were about five repertoires with anomalous nucleotide sharing. This immuneACCESS table, as held by TCRdb, lists in-frame sequences with V and J called but not all clones. Of the missing ones, under half trace to an unresolved V gene in checked studies; the others have no known cause. D and trimming were read from the DNA, whereas the V and J calls and clone size are those reported in that table. Across this sample there are about 150,000 clones, with about three quarters seen only once. The ten largest make up 3% of the sample.

The cohort consisted of 666 healthy bone marrow donors. Cohort members were all nominally healthy when sampled, although unrecorded immune exposures were likely present. The donor tested CMV seropositive, placing the donor among the approximately 310 seropositive members of the cohort. A peripheral blood sample was provided by each donor, and peripheral blood mononuclear cells were used for TCR beta sequencing. The Qiagen DNeasy Blood Extraction Kit was used to extract genomic DNA from the blood cell samples. This clonotype originated in a man between 40 and 49 years old in good health and CMV-seropositive. The rearrangement joined TRBV4-2 to TRBJ2-5; TRBD1 lines up with 10 middle nucleotides. The material sequenced was PBMCs. The CDR3 region reads CASSQGTGGRGETQYF. The sequenced DNA is TGTGCCAGCAGCCAAGGGACAGGGGGGCGCGGGGAGACCCAGTACTTC.